This TCR beta chain was captured by sequencing in a study of cytomegalovirus exposure and HLA in healthy donors. Study results and caveats: In a later analysis, a missense DCLRE1C variant was linked to TCR beta V- and J-gene trimming. Cytomegalovirus association was listed for approximately 150 TCR beta chains. Later analysis showed TCR association rates varying by HLA locus, highest for DRB1 and lowest for HLA-C.

The V and J ends lost 4 bases and 1 base, in that order; junction bases with no gene match: 7. Per the germline V gene, CDR1 is SGHRS and CDR2 is YFSETQ. The CDR3 extends over 16 amino acids. In the case of this clone: As yet, its antigen is unknown.

13 Jbeta primers and 60 Vbeta primers were used for the PCR. Assay: immunoSEQ multiplex PCR; the TCRdb copy retains only in-frame clones and omits some. The sample features roughly 150,000 clones, with 1.5% to 2% in its top ten. The sample taken for sequencing was PBMCs. V is TRBV5-1 and J is TRBJ2-2, with 7 bases aligning to TRBD1. The receptor comes from a woman aged 45-59 years in good health and CMV-seronegative. CDR3 bases: TGCGCCAGCAGCAGAACGACAGGGATGAACACCGGGGAGCTGTTTTTT. Protein: CASSRTTGMNTGELFF.